The 30 T cell receptor beta chains below were found in one sample sequenced in a study of T-cell reconstitution after alpha-beta-depleted transplantation in children. Unique molecular identifiers were used to barcode this TCRbeta library. TCRdb reanalysed the PCR reads using MiXCR and keeps one entry per CDR3 protein. The sample records approximately 400,000 distinct CDR3 sequences, 9.5% to 13% being singletons. Source: PBMCs from the stem cell graft donor, taken from the stem cell graft. The source is a human donor who donated a stem cell graft to a child with acute myeloid leukemia.

The chain combines TRBV5-5 with TRBJ2-3; no reliable D call. Trimming removed 4 bases at V and 1 base at J, with 10 bases between. CDR3 length: 14 residues. Germline V gene data show CDR1 as SGHKS and CDR2 as YYEKEE (reference sequence). The CDR3 loop reads CASSISMGTDTQYF. DNA for the CDR3: TGTGCCAGCAGCATCAGCATGGGCACAGATACGCAGTATTTT.

The table lists this clonotype with a few counts. V and J are TRBV20-1 and TRBJ1-6; 9 positions match TRBD1. CDR1 is DFQATT, CDR2 SNEGSKA, per germline (reference sequence). Losses at the gene ends were 0 bases for V and 9 bases for J; bases not matched to a gene: 3. The CDR3 length is 14 residues. CDR3: CSAREYRGLSPLHF. The DNA of the CDR3 is TGCAGTGCTAGAGAATACAGGGGGCTTTCACCCCTCCACTTT.

At least ten counts were recorded for this clonotype. For the CDR3, the DNA is TGCGCCAGCAGCTTGATTTCGGATCTCCAAGAGACCCAGTACTTC. Translation gives CASSLISDLQETQYF. The chain combines TRBV5-1 with TRBJ2-5; D call uncertain. CDR1 is SGHRS, CDR2 YFSETQ, per germline. V lost 1 base and J lost 1, with 11 bases in between. The CDR3 runs to 15 residues. Combining the CDR3 with reference TRBV5-1 and TRBJ2-5 gives the whole variable domain KAGVTQTPRYLIKTRGQQVTLSCSPISGHRSVSWYQQTPGQGLQFLFEYFSETQRNKGNFPGRFSGRQFSNSRSEMNVSTLELGDSALYLCASSLISDLQETQYFGPGTRLLVL.

V is TRBV14 and J is TRBJ1-1; 9 bases map to TRBD1. V was clipped by 3 bases and J by 1 base; unmatched bases: 6. The CDR3 covers 16 residues. Germline CDR1 and CDR2: SGHDN and FVKESK. The CDR3 loop is CASSQPGTGTNTEAFF. As DNA, the CDR3 is TGTGCCAGCAGCCAGCCTGGGACAGGGACGAACACTGAAGCTTTCTTT.

This clonotype was observed a few times. The chain links TRBV12-3 or TRBV12-4 to TRBJ2-1; a weak D match, TRBD1 (6 bases). V dropped 6 bases and J dropped 1 base, with 7 bases sitting between them. There are 13 residues in the CDR3. The CDR3 spells CASRDSSYNEQFF. Here the CDR3 DNA reads TGTGCCAGCAGGGACAGTTCCTACAATGAGCAGTTCTTC.

The chain links TRBV5-1 to TRBJ2-3, with TRBD2 matching over 8 bases. The germline V gene has CDR1 SGHRS and CDR2 YFSETQ. The CDR3 has 16 amino acids. V gave up 2 bases and J gave up 3 bases; unmatched junction bases: 8. CDR3 region: CASSFGLATGTDTQYF. CDR3 bases: TGCGCCAGCAGCTTCGGACTAGCTACAGGAACAGATACGCAGTATTTT.

This clonotype came up many times. V gene TRBV27 combines with J gene TRBJ2-6; no firm D call. The V gene lost 3 bases and the J gene lost 2 bases, with 2 bases spanning the gap. Germline-derived CDR1 and CDR2 are MNHEY and SMNVEV (reference sequence). The CDR3 extends over 13 amino acids. CDR3 DNA: TGTGCCAGCAGTTTCACTGGGGCCAACGTCCTGACTTTC. Translating it yields CASSFTGANVLTF.

The J gene is TRBJ2-2, the V gene TRBV24-1, with no clear D. This CDR3 comprises 15 residues. CDR1 KGHDR and CDR2 SFDVKD come from the germline V gene. The V end lost 2 bases, the J end lost 7 bases, and 13 bases lay between the germline ends. CDR3 amino acids: CATSDSSRPGGELFF. The CDR3 DNA sequence: TGTGCCACCAGTGATTCCTCCAGGCCTGGCGGGGAGCTGTTTTTT.

The chain combines TRBV20-1 with TRBJ2-3, with 10 bases identical to TRBD2. The CDR3 has 13 residues. The ends lost 7 bases at V and 5 bases at J; junction bases unmatched: 6. Germline CDR1 DFQATT, CDR2 SNEGSKA (reference sequence). CDR3 amino acids: CSVSGGAEDTQYF. The CDR3 DNA reads as TGCAGTGTCAGCGGGGGGGCCGAAGATACGCAGTATTTT.

The chain couples TRBV3-1 to TRBJ2-5, with 9 bases that match TRBD2. There are 15 residues in the CDR3. The junction had 6 bases not matched to a gene; V was cut back by 0 bases and J by 7 bases. The V gene's germline CDR1 is LGHDT and CDR2 YNNKEL (reference sequence). CDR3 loop: CASSQDSGGPWTQYF. In DNA form, the CDR3 reads TGTGCCAGCAGCCAAGATAGCGGGGGCCCTTGGACCCAGTACTTC.

This clonotype was recorded many times. This rearrangement joins TRBV7-8 to TRBJ1-6, with 12 positions matching TRBD1. Unmatched junction bases numbered 8, after V lost 4 bases and J lost 16 bases. The CDR3 sequence is 14 residues long. Germline V gives CDR1 SGHVS, CDR2 FQNEAQ. The CDR3 bases are TGTGCCAGCAGCTCCGGGACAGGGGGCCTGGGACTCCACTTT. Translation gives CASSSGTGGLGLHF.

This clonotype has only a few counts. V is TRBV7-6 and J is TRBJ1-4, with 8 nucleotides matching TRBD1. The CDR3 sequence is 14 residues long. With V trimmed by 5 bases and J by 7 bases, 6 bases remained unmatched. CDR1 SGHVS and CDR2 FNYEAQ come from the germline V gene. CDR3 DNA: TGTGCCAGCAGCCCAGGGGGCTGGGGTGAAAAACTGTTTTTT. Residues: CASSPGGWGEKLFF.

This clonotype showed up just a few times. V is TRBV12-3 or TRBV12-4 and J is TRBJ1-5, with TRBD1 identical over 8 bases. The CDR3 is made up of 17 amino acids. V trimming: 2 bases; J trimming: 4 bases; junction bases outside the gene matches: 10. The CDR3: CASSLSLGTGENQPQHF. The CDR3 DNA reads as TGTGCCAGCAGTTTAAGTTTAGGGACAGGCGAAAATCAGCCCCAGCATTTT.

J is TRBJ2-3 and V is TRBV29-1; tentative D call: TRBD1 (6 bases). The V end was cut by 0 bases, the J end by 3 bases, with 13 bases between. The V gene's germline CDR1 is SQVTM and CDR2 ANQGSEA. This CDR3 has 15 amino acids. The CDR3 DNA sequence: TGCAGCGTTGAAGAGGCAGGGGCGAGGACAGATACGCAGTATTTT. Encoded protein: CSVEEAGARTDTQYF.

This chain connects TRBV11-2 to TRBJ2-5, with a weak D call TRBD1 (6 bases). V was pared by 5 bases and J by 2 bases, with 9 bases between. The germline CDR1 and CDR2 sequences are SGHAT and FQNNGV. This CDR3 spans 13 amino acids. CDR3 coding DNA: TGTGCCAGCAGCGACGGGACACAAGAGACCCAGTACTTC. The encoded protein is CASSDGTQETQYF.

This clonotype was seen ten or more times. At one end the junction does not follow the germline gene, possibly because of a read error. This rearrangement joins TRBV7-7 to TRBJ2-7, with 8 bases fitting TRBD1. Germline V gene sequence: CDR1 SSHAT, CDR2 FNYEAQ (reference sequence). This CDR3 has 14 amino acids. CDR3 region: CASSLGDRGYEQYF. CDR3 bases: TGTGCTAGCAGCTTAGGAGACAGGGGTTACGAGCAGTACTTC.

The rearrangement joins TRBV20-1 to TRBJ2-3, with 7 positions matching TRBD2. V was pared by 0 bases and J by 0 bases, with 6 bases of the junction left unmatched. The CDR3 is 16 amino acids. Per the germline V gene, CDR1 is DFQATT and CDR2 is SNEGSKA (reference sequence). As DNA, the CDR3 is TGCAGTGCTAGAGACTATAGCGGGCGCAGCACAGATACGCAGTATTTT. Translation gives CSARDYSGRSTDTQYF.

V and J are TRBV12-3 or TRBV12-4 and TRBJ2-5; D may be TRBD1 (6 bases). The CDR3 extends over 18 amino acids. V lost 1 base and J 5 bases, leaving 23 bases between the germline ends. The CDR3 here is CASSLGLSAGAMLETQYF. The DNA of the CDR3 is TGTGCCAGCAGTTTAGGGCTCTCGGCAGGGGCTATGCTGGAGACCCAGTACTTC.

V gene TRBV27 combines with J gene TRBJ2-7; TRBD1 is a possible D gene (6 bases). V was trimmed by 3 bases and J by 2 bases, leaving 11 bases between them. Germline V gives CDR1 MNHEY, CDR2 SMNVEV (reference sequence). The CDR3 contains 14 residues. CDR3 residues: CASSFKGVTYEQYF. Here the CDR3 DNA reads TGTGCCAGCAGTTTCAAGGGGGTCACCTACGAGCAGTACTTC.

The chain joins TRBV6-5 to TRBJ1-2; weak D call: TRBD1 (5 bases). V was trimmed by 7 bases and J by 8 bases, leaving 11 bases between them. Germline loops: CDR1 MNHEY, CDR2 SVGAGI. The CDR3 is made up of 11 amino acids. CDR3 DNA: TGTGCCAGCAAGGACCCAGGGGGCTACACCTTC. Protein: CASKDPGGYTF.

This clonotype was observed a few times. V is TRBV7-9 and J is TRBJ2-1, with D uncertain. Per the germline V gene, CDR1 is SEHNR and CDR2 is FQNEAQ (reference sequence). Trimming shortened V by 8 bases and J by 2 bases, and 7 bases separated the two germline ends. This CDR3 spans 12 amino acids. As DNA, the CDR3 is TGTGCCAGCGGGAAAGCCTACAATGAGCAGTTCTTC. As protein: CASGKAYNEQFF.

This clonotype came up a few times. The chain employs TRBV29-1 and TRBJ1-2, with TRBD1 as a possible D gene (6 bases). CDR3 length: 13 amino acids. Germline V gene data show CDR1 as SQVTM and CDR2 as ANQGSEA. Trimming cost V 4 bases and J 8 bases, with 17 bases left between them. The CDR3 spells CSVAVSQGQGYTF. The CDR3 DNA reads as TGCAGCGTTGCGGTCAGCCAGGGGCAAGGCTACACCTTC.

This clonotype was picked up a small number of times. The genes are TRBV12-3 or TRBV12-4 and TRBJ1-1, with TRBD1 identical over 7 bases. V gave up 6 bases and J gave up 1 base; unmatched junction bases: 5. This CDR3 comprises 14 residues. This CDR3 reads CASRVDRENTEAFF. CDR3 sequence (DNA): TGTGCCAGCAGGGTAGACAGGGAGAACACTGAAGCTTTCTTT.

V and J are TRBV6-1 and TRBJ2-7; 7 bases line up with TRBD2. The CDR3 extends over 15 amino acids. The V gene end was trimmed by 1 base and the J gene end by 4 bases; junction bases not matched to a gene: 7. CDR1 is MNHNS, CDR2 SASEGT, per germline. This CDR3 is CASSEGPAGNYEQYV. DNA of the CDR3: TGTGCCAGCAGTGAAGGGCCAGCGGGGAATTACGAGCAGTACGTC.

The V call is TRBV20-1, the J call TRBJ2-1; no reliable D call. V was pared by 1 base and J by 10 bases, with 11 bases between. CDR1 and CDR2 (germline): DFQATT, SNEGSKA (reference sequence). The CDR3 totals 12 residues. In DNA form, the CDR3 reads TGCAGTGCTAGAGCCGACGGGCGGGAGCAGTTCTTC. Its protein product is CSARADGREQFF.

The gene calls are TRBV4-3 and TRBJ1-6; D call uncertain. Germline CDR1 LGHNA, CDR2 YSLEER. Trimming stripped 1 base from V and 7 bases from J, with 8 bases between. This CDR3 has 14 amino acids. CDR3 DNA: TGCGCCAGCAGCCAAGCGGCACAAAATTCACCCCTCCACTTT. Its protein is CASSQAAQNSPLHF.

This chain uses TRBV7-3 with TRBJ2-1, with D perhaps TRBD1 or TRBD2 (7 bases each). Trimming cost V 3 bases and J 8 bases, with 17 bases left between them. The CDR3 is made up of 15 amino acids. Germline CDR1 and CDR2: SGHTA and FQGTGA. CDR3 nucleotide sequence: TGTGCCAGCAGCTTCCAGGGGGGGGGTGGAGATGAGCAGTTCTTC. As protein: CASSFQGGGGDEQFF.

This sequence joins TRBV20-1 and TRBJ2-3; D remains unclear. Trimming shortened V by 8 bases and J by 3 bases, and 12 bases separated the two germline ends. This CDR3 has 12 amino acids. Germline values: CDR1 DFQATT, CDR2 SNEGSKA (reference sequence). The CDR3 DNA follows: TGCAGTTCCTCACCCGCTACAGATACGCAGTATTTT. Amino acids: CSSSPATDTQYF.

In this sample, this clonotype turned up a few times. V is TRBV20-1 and J is TRBJ1-5, with D uncertain. The CDR3 consists of 16 residues. In germline, CDR1 is DFQATT, CDR2 SNEGSKA (reference sequence). V lost 0 bases and J lost 7, with 19 bases in between. CDR3 DNA: TGCAGTGCTAGAGATCAACGGGTAGGGTTCGGGCAGCCCCAGCATTTT. Protein product: CSARDQRVGFGQPQHF.

This clonotype was seen only a few times. The gene calls are TRBV4-3 and TRBJ2-1; 7 bases agree with TRBD2. The CDR3 totals 16 residues. Germline V CDR1 and CDR2: LGHNA, YSLEER. The V and J ends lost 0 bases and 2 bases, in that order; junction bases with no gene match: 4. CDR3 DNA sequence: TGCGCCAGCAGCCAAGATTGGGGACTAACCTACAATGAGCAGTTCTTC. Translation: CASSQDWGLTYNEQFF.